The T cell receptor (beta chain) described here comes from a study of OX40 agonist ivuxolimab in advanced cancers. TCRdb's table, derived via immunoSEQ multiplex PCR, lists solely in-frame clones and lacks some. This table holds 75,000 to 100,000 clones, around 80% found once. The CDR3 extends over 11 amino acids. From germline, CDR1 is SEHNR and CDR2 FQNEAQ (reference sequence). V gave up 3 bases and J gave up 10 bases; unmatched junction bases: 1. The receptor was derived from an adult with an advanced solid tumor such as melanoma, head and neck, liver or kidney cancer. Here the sequenced sample was CD4+ or CD8+ T cells sorted from blood, taken in a trial of the OX40 agonist ivuxolimab. The gene calls are TRBV7-9 and TRBJ2-3, with 7 bases matching TRBD2. The CDR3 DNA follows: TGTGCCAGCAGCTTGGGACTATCGCAGTATTTT. This sequence encodes CASSLGLSQYF.